This passage covers 4 T cell receptor beta chains from one sample sequenced in a study of read filtering for tumor transcriptome and immune sequencing. The library was built from around 400 ng RNA with molecular barcoded adaptors for alpha/delta and beta/gamma chains. TCRdb called the reads again in MiXCR, with one record for every CDR3 protein. Of some 38,000 distinct CDR3 sequences in the sample, 12% were seen once. The sequencing input was a population of CD138-negative cells sorted from bone marrow. All receptors come from a donor over 35 with multiple myeloma.

This clonotype was detected ten times or more. This chain uses TRBV29-1 with TRBJ2-5, with 7 bases lining up with TRBD1. Germline CDR1 is SQVTM and CDR2 is ANQGSEA. This CDR3 is 14 amino acids long. V shed 0 bases and J 5 bases; nucleotides not matched to a gene: 6. CDR3 nucleotides: TGCAGCGTTGAAGATCTAGGGGGCGAGGAGACCCAGTACTTC. Its translation: CSVEDLGGEETQYF.

In this sample, this clonotype turned up a few times. V and J are TRBV6-1 and TRBJ1-1; D not resolved. The CDR3 is made up of 13 amino acids. The germline gives CDR1 MNHNS, CDR2 SASEGT. The ends were cut back, 4 bases at V and 6 bases at J, with 12 bases in the middle. The CDR3 DNA reads as TGTGCCAGCAGTGGCGTCGAGGGCTCTGAAGCTTTCTTT. It is translated as CASSGVEGSEAFF.

The table lists this clonotype with many counts. The chain has TRBV18 and TRBJ2-7; a weak D match, TRBD2 (6 bases). The CDR3 totals 15 residues. Germline CDR1 is KGHSH and CDR2 is LQKENI. The V end was cut by 3 bases, the J end by 4 bases, with 16 bases between. DNA of the CDR3: TGTGCCAGCTCACCCCGACGGGGGAGTCAGTACGAGCAGTACTTC. Its protein is CASSPRRGSQYEQYF.

This clonotype appeared many times. This chain connects TRBV15 to TRBJ2-5; no clear D. Trimming pared 1 base from V and 1 base from J, leaving 16 bases between. In germline, CDR1 is LNHNV, CDR2 YYDKDF (reference sequence). This CDR3 is 17 amino acids long. CDR3 nucleotides: TGTGCCACCAGCAGAGGAGGAAGGGCACCCGCCCAAGAGACCCAGTACTTC. Its protein is CATSRGGRAPAQETQYF.